This passage covers 6 T cell receptor beta chains from one sample sequenced in a study of T cells after yellow fever vaccination. MiXCR was run by TCRdb on the 5' RACE reads, yielding one entry per CDR3 protein. In the table there are roughly 520,000 distinct CDR3 sequences, about a fifth of which are singletons. The sample consisted of PBMCs, taken approximately 22 days after the first yellow fever vaccination. These receptors were obtained from a young man who received the YFV17D yellow fever vaccine.

The J gene is TRBJ1-2, the V gene TRBV28; 10 nucleotides align to TRBD1. The V and J ends lost 9 bases and 3 bases, in that order; junction bases with no gene match: 7. Germline CDR1 is MDHEN and CDR2 is SYDVKM. The CDR3 has 14 residues. CDR3 protein: CASNWDRGDYGYTF. Written as DNA, the CDR3 is TGTGCCAGTAATTGGGACAGGGGAGACTATGGCTACACCTTC.

This clonotype was counted between two and nine times. The V gene is TRBV10-3, the J gene TRBJ1-2; TRBD1 matches 8 bases. This CDR3 comprises 14 residues. Germline loops: CDR1 ENHRY, CDR2 SYGVKD. V shed 6 bases, J shed 0 bases, and the junction held 3 bases outside the gene matches. The CDR3 protein is CAIRDREANYGYTF. The CDR3 region has the DNA TGTGCCATCAGGGACAGGGAGGCTAACTATGGCTACACCTTC.

The J gene is TRBJ1-5, the V gene TRBV7-8; 9 positions agree with TRBD1. The CDR3 loop spans 17 amino acids. V was pared by 4 bases and J by 2 bases, with 9 bases of the junction left unmatched. Germline values: CDR1 SGHVS, CDR2 FQNEAQ. The DNA for the CDR3 is TGTGCCAGCAGCTCAACAGGGGGCAAGGGAGGCAATCAGCCCCAGCATTTT. Its protein is CASSSTGGKGGNQPQHF. Drawing the rest from reference TRBV7-8 and TRBJ1-5, the complete variable domain is GAGVSQSPRYKVAKRGQDVALRCDPISGHVSLFWYQQALGQGPEFLTYFQNEAQLDKSGLPSDRFFAERPEGSVSTLKIQRTQQEDSAVYLCASSSTGGKGGNQPQHFGDGTRLSIL.

This clonotype was counted ten times or more. The V and J genes are TRBV7-2 and TRBJ1-5; no reliable D call. The CDR3 contains 12 residues. The V and J ends lost 4 bases and 6 bases respectively, with 7 bases between them. Germline CDR1 and CDR2: SGHTA and FQGNSA. The CDR3: CASSWAGQPQHF. CDR3 bases: TGTGCCAGCAGCTGGGCGGGTCAGCCCCAGCATTTT.

This clonotype was counted a few times. The chain carries TRBV7-8 and TRBJ2-7; a weak D match, TRBD1 (6 bases). CDR1 and CDR2 (germline): SGHVS, FQNEAQ. The CDR3 extends over 15 amino acids. Deletions cut 3 bases from V and 3 bases from J, with 15 bases between. The CDR3 coding sequence is TGTGCCAGCAGCTTGCCGGACAGAGCCCACTACGAGCAGTACGTC. It is translated as CASSLPDRAHYEQYV.

The gene calls are TRBV11-2 and TRBJ2-1, with 8 bases matching TRBD2. The V gene's germline CDR1 is SGHAT and CDR2 FQNNGV. CDR3 length equals 15 residues. Trimming at V came to 2 bases and at J to 6 bases, leaving 6 bases not matched to a gene. In DNA form, the CDR3 reads TGTGCCAGCAGCTTATCTCCAGCGGGGGTCAATGAGCAGTTCTTC. Its translation: CASSLSPAGVNEQFF.